This TCR beta chain was documented in a study of blood T cell repertoires in COVID-19. Across the whole study: T cells, B-cell-depleted T cells, or PBMCs provided the cDNA or gDNA that served as material.

Original processing methods: Estimation of nucleated cell counts was performed using reference gene primer amplification. Here immunoSEQ multiplex PCR was the method, and the copy in TCRdb shows in-frame clones only, minus some. Clone size and the V and J calls come from that table; the DNA yielded D and trimming. The table shows about 240,000 clones, with approximately 87% occurring only once. Germline trimming cut 4 bases from V and 2 bases from J; bases unmatched to any gene: 2. The CDR3 is 13 residues long. Germline CDR1 and CDR2: MNHEY and SMNVEV (reference sequence). Sequenced sample: peripheral blood. This TCR was recovered from a man in his 60s with acute or convalescent COVID-19. The gene calls are TRBV27 and TRBJ2-7; the match to TRBD1 covers 7 bases. CDR3 sequence (DNA): TGTGCCAGCAGTTGGGACAGTGCCTACGAGCAGTACTTC. Protein product: CASSWDSAYEQYF.